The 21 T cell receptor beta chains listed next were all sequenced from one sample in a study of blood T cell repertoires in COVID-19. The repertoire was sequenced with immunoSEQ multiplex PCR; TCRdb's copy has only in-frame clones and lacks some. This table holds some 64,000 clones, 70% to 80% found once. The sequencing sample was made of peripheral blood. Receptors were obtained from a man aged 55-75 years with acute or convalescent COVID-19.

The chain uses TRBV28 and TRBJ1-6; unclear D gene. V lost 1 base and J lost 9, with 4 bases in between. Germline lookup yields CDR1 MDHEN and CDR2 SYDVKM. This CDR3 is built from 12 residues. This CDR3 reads CASSLYGSPLHF. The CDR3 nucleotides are TGTGCCAGCAGTTTATACGGTTCACCCCTCCACTTT.

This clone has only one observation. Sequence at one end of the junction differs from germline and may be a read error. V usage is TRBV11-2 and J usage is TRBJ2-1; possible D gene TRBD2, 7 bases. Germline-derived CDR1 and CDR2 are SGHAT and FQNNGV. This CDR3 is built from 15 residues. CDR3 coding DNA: TGTGCCAGCAGCATAGAGGGGGGGTTTTACAATGAGCAGTTCTTC. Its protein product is CASSIEGGFYNEQFF.

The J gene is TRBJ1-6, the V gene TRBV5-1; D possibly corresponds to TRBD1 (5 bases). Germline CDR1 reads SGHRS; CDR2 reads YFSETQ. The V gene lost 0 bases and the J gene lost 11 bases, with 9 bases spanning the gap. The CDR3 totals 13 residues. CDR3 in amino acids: CASSLDRWAPLHF. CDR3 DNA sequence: TGCGCCAGCAGCTTGGACAGGTGGGCACCCCTCCACTTT.

The CDR3 spells CASSLGQGVGYTF. The CDR3 DNA reads TGCGCCAGCAGCTTGGGACAGGGTGTTGGCTACACCTTC. The chain carries TRBV5-1 and TRBJ1-2; 7 positions agree with TRBD1. Trimming cost V 0 bases and J 7 bases; bases outside gene matches: 3. The CDR3 covers 13 residues. The germline V gene has CDR1 SGHRS and CDR2 YFSETQ.

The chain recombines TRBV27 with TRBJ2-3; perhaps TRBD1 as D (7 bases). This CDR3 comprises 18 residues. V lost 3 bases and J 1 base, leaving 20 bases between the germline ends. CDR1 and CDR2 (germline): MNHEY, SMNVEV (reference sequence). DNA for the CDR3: TGTGCCAGCAGTTTCGAGGGGGCTTGGGCTAGCGGCACAGATACGCAGTATTTT. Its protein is CASSFEGAWASGTDTQYF.

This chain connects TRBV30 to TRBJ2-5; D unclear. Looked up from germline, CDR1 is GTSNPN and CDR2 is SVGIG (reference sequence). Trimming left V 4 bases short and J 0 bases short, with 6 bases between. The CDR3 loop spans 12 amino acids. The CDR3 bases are TGTGCCTGGACAAGCAACCAAGAGACCCAGTACTTC. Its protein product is CAWTSNQETQYF.

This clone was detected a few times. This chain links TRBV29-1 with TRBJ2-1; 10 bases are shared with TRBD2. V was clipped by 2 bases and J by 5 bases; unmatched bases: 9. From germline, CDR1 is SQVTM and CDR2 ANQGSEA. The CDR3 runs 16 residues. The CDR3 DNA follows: TGCAGCGTTGAAAGAGCGGGAGGGACTAAGGACAATGAGCAGTTCTTC. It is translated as CSVERAGGTKDNEQFF.

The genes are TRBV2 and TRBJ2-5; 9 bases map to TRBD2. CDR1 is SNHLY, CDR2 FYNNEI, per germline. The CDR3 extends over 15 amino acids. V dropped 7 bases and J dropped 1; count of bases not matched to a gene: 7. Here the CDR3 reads CASKASGTPQETQYF. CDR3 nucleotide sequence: TGTGCCAGCAAGGCTAGCGGGACCCCCCAAGAGACCCAGTACTTC.

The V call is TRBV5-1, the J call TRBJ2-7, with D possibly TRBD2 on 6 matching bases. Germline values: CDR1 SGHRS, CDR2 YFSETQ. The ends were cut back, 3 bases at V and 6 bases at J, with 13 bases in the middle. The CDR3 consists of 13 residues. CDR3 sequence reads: CASSSGTQTEQYF. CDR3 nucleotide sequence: TGCGCCAGCAGCTCCGGGACTCAAACCGAGCAGTACTTC.

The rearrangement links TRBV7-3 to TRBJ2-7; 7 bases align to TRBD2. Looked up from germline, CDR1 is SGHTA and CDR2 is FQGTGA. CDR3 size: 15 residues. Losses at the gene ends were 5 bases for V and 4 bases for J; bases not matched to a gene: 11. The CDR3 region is CASSISAGLTYEQYF. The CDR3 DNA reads TGTGCCAGCAGCATTTCAGCGGGACTTACGTACGAGCAGTACTTC.

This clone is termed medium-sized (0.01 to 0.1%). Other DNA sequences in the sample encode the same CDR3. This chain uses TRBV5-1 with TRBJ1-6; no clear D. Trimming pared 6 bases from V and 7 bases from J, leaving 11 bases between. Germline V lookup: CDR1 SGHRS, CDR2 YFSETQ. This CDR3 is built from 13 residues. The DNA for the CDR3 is TGCGCCAGCAATGACGGCGGCAATTCACCCCTCCACTTT. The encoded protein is CASNDGGNSPLHF.

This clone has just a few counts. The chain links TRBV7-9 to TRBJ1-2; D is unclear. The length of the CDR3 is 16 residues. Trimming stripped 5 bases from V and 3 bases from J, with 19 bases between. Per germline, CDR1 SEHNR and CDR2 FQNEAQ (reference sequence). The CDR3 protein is CASSPQWEGFDYGYTF. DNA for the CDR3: TGTGCCAGCAGCCCACAGTGGGAGGGCTTCGACTATGGCTACACCTTC.

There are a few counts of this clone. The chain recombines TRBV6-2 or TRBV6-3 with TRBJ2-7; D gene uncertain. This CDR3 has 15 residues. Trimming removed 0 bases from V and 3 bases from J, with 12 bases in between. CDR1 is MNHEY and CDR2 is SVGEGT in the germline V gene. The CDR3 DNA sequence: TGTGCCAGCAGTTACTCGCTCCGACATCTCTACGAGCAGTACTTC. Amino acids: CASSYSLRHLYEQYF.

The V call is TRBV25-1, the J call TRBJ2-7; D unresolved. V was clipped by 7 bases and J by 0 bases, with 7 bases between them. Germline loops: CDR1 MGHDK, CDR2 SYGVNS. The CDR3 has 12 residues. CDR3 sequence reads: CASTGSSYEQYF. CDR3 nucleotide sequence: TGTGCCAGCACAGGAAGCTCCTACGAGCAGTACTTC.

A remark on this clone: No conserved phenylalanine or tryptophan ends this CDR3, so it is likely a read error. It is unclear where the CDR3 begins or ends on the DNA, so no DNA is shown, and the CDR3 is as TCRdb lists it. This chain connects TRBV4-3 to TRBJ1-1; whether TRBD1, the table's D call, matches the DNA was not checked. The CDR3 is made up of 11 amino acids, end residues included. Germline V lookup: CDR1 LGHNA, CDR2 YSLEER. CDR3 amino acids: CASSQGNTNEN.

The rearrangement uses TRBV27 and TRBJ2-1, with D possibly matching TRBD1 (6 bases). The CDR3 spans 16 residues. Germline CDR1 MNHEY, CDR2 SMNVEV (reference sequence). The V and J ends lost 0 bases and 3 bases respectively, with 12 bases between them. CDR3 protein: CASSLSANRVYNEQFF. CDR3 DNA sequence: TGTGCCAGCAGTTTATCGGCTAACAGGGTCTACAATGAGCAGTTCTTC.

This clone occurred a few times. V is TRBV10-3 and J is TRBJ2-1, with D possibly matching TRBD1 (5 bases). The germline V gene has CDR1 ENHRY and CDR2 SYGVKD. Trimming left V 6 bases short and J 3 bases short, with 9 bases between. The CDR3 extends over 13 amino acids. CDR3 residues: CAIRAGNYNEQFF. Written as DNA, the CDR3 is TGTGCCATCAGGGCAGGGAACTACAATGAGCAGTTCTTC.

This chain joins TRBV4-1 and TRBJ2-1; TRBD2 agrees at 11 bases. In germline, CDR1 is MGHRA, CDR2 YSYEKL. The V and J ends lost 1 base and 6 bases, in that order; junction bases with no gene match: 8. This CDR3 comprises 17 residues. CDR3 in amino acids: CASSQALAGAVGNEQFF. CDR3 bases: TGCGCCAGCAGCCAAGCACTAGCGGGAGCGGTTGGCAATGAGCAGTTCTTC.

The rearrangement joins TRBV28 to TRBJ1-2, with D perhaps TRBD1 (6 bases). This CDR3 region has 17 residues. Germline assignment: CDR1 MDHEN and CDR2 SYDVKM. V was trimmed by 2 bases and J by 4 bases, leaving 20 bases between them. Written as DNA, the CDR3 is TGTGCCAGCAGTTTAAACAGCAGGGGCCCGACCCTCTATGGCTACACCTTC. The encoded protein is CASSLNSRGPTLYGYTF.

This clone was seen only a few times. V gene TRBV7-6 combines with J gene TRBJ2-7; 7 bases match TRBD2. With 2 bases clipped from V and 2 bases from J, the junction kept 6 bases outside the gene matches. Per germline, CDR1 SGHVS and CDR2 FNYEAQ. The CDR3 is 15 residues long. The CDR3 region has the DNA TGTGCCAGCAGCTTATCGGCGGGGAGGGCCTACGAGCAGTACTTC. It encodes CASSLSAGRAYEQYF.

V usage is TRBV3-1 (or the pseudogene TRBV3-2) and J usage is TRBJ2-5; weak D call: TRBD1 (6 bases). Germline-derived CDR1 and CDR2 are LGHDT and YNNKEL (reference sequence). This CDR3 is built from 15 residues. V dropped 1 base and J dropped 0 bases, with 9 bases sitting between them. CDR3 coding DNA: TGTGCCAGCAGCCAAGCAGGGACATACCAAGAGACCCAGTACTTC. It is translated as CASSQAGTYQETQYF.